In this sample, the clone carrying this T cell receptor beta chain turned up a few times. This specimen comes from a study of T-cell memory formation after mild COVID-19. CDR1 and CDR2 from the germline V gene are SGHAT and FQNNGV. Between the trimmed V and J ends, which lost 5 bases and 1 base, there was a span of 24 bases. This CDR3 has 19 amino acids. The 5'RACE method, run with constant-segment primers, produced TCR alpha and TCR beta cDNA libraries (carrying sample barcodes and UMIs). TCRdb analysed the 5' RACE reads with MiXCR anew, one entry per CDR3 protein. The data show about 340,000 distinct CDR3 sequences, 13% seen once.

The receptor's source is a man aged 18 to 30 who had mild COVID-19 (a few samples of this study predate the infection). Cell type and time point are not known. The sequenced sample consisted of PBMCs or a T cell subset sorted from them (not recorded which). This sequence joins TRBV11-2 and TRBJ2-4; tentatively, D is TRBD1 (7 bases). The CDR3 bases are TGTGCCAGCAGCCCCCGCCCCCCCAGGGGGGAATTGGCCAAAAACATTCAGTACTTC. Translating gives CASSPRPPRGELAKNIQYF.